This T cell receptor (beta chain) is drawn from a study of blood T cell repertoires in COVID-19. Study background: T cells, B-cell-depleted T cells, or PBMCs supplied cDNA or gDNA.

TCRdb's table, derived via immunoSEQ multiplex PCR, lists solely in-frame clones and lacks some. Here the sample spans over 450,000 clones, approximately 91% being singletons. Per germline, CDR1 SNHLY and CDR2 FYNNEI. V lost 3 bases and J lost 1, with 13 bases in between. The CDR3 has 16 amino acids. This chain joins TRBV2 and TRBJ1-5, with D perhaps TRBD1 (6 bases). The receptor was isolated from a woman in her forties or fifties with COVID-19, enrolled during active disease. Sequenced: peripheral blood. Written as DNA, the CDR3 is TGTGCCAGCAGTGAGGGAGGGGGGTGGAGCAATCAGCCCCAGCATTTT. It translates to CASSEGGGWSNQPQHF.